Below are 30 T cell receptor beta chains sequenced from a single sample in a study of T cells in Graves' hyperthyroidism and ophthalmopathy (dated by TCRdb to about 2019). Library preparation employed multiplex PCR. Sequencing used an Illumina HiSeq 2000. The TCR beta CDR3 regions were amplified from RNA transcripts. The first round of RT-PCR for the TCR CDR3 was performed with the HTBI primer set and the Qiagen OneStep RT-PCR kit. Using fastp trimming at Q25 and MiXCR clonotype assembly, TCRdb reanalyzed the public sequencing data and kept in-frame beta chains. When rows share a CDR3 protein, they turn into one entry using the most common DNA and genes. This sample is represented by over 250,000 distinct CDR3 sequences; less than 30% of them were singletons. In total, the top ten clones hold about 30% of the sample. The sample taken for sequencing was blood. These receptors all come from a man in his forties with Graves' hyperthyroidism that later progressed to Graves' ophthalmopathy.

This clonotype was seen at least ten times. The genes are TRBV16 and TRBJ1-2; D gene unclear. CDR3 length equals 13 residues. Germline V gene lookup returns CDR1 KGHSY and CDR2 FQNENV. V lost 2 bases, J lost 8 bases, and 12 bases lay in between. Written as DNA, the CDR3 is TGTGCCAGCAGCCAACCGGGATTAGTGGGCTACACCTTC. This codes for CASSQPGLVGYTF.

Details on this clonotype: One junction end disagrees with the germline gene, perhaps due to a read error. The chain joins TRBV2 to TRBJ2-5, with D perhaps assigned TRBD1 or TRBD2 (5 bases each). The CDR3 totals 11 residues. Germline V gene sequence: CDR1 SNHLY, CDR2 FYNNEI. The CDR3 here is CASCDGGTQYF. CDR3 bases: TGTGCCAGCTGTGATGGGGGGACCCAGTACTTC. Full variable domain (remainder filled in from reference TRBV2 and TRBJ2-5): EPEVTQTPSHQVTQMGQEVILRCVPISNHLYFYWYRQILGQKVEFLVSFYNNEISEKSEIFDDQFSVERPDGSNFTLKIRSTKLEDSAMYFCASCDGGTQYFGPGTRLLVL.

This clonotype was recorded at least ten times. The chain couples TRBV4-1 to TRBJ2-5; tentative D call: TRBD1 (6 bases). The CDR3 contains 12 residues. V lost 5 bases and J 12 bases, leaving 16 bases between the germline ends. From germline, CDR1 is MGHRA and CDR2 YSYEKL. Here the CDR3 DNA reads TGCGCCAGCAGCGCTGAATGGGGGCCCAAGTACTTC. Encoded protein: CASSAEWGPKYF.

The rearrangement uses TRBV7-8 and TRBJ2-7, with TRBD2 as a possible D gene (6 bases). CDR3 length: 16 amino acids. Germline V gene data show CDR1 as SGHVS and CDR2 as FQNEAQ. V dropped 2 bases and J dropped 0 bases, with 14 bases sitting between them. The CDR3 DNA is TGTGCCAGCAGCTTACGGGGAGCGGGTGTCTCCTACGAGCAGTACTTC. Its translation: CASSLRGAGVSYEQYF.

V is TRBV7-9 and J is TRBJ1-2, with D perhaps TRBD1 (5 bases). CDR1 and CDR2 (germline): SEHNR, FQNEAQ (reference sequence). The CDR3 has 12 amino acids. V was pared by 5 bases and J by 5 bases, with 9 bases between. CDR3 nucleotides: TGTGCCAGCAGCAAAGAGGGGTATGGCTACACCTTC. Translated, it gives CASSKEGYGYTF.

The chain links TRBV28 to TRBJ2-5; D is tentatively TRBD1 or TRBD2 (5 bases each). The CDR3 totals 15 residues. Germline V CDR1 and CDR2: MDHEN, SYDVKM. Trimming removed 2 bases at V and 4 bases at J, with 14 bases between. CDR3 sequence: CASSLGGRGPETQYF. CDR3 nucleotide sequence: TGTGCCAGCAGTTTAGGGGGACGTGGCCCAGAGACCCAGTACTTC.

This clonotype showed up many times. The chain uses TRBV29-1 and TRBJ1-1; 7 nucleotides match TRBD1. The CDR3 runs 13 residues. Unmatched junction bases numbered 5, after V lost 5 bases and J lost 2 bases. CDR1 is SQVTM, CDR2 ANQGSEA, per germline. CDR3 bases: TGCAGCGTTCGGGCAGGGGGTAACACTGAAGCTTTCTTT. Translation gives CSVRAGGNTEAFF.

In its sample, this clonotype was seen many times. The CDR3 here is CAWTVFGTGELFF. As DNA, the CDR3 is TGTGCCTGGACCGTCTTCGGCACCGGGGAGCTGTTTTTT. J is TRBJ2-2 and V is TRBV30; D unclear. CDR1 is GTSNPN, CDR2 SVGIG, per germline (reference sequence). Between the trimmed V and J ends, which lost 4 bases and 4 bases, there was a span of 10 bases. This CDR3 comprises 13 residues.

The genes are TRBV24-1 and TRBJ2-1, with a tentative D call TRBD1 (5 bases). V was trimmed by 7 bases and J by 4 bases, leaving 7 bases between them. This CDR3 is built from 12 residues. Looked up from germline, CDR1 is KGHDR and CDR2 is SFDVKD. This CDR3 reads CATRGLYNEQFF. The CDR3 DNA is TGTGCCACCAGGGGGCTGTACAATGAGCAGTTCTTC.

This clonotype was counted only a few times. The chain links TRBV2 to TRBJ2-5; a possible D gene is TRBD1 (5 bases). The CDR3 spans 14 residues. From germline, CDR1 is SNHLY and CDR2 FYNNEI. Deletions cut 6 bases from V and 1 base from J, with 12 bases between. The CDR3 DNA sequence: TGTGCCAGCAGAGTAGGGGTGCTCCAAGAGACCCAGTACTTC. It specifies CASRVGVLQETQYF.

As DNA, the CDR3 is TGTGCCAGCTCACCAGGAGACTCTGGGGCCAACGTCCTGACTTTC. This encodes CASSPGDSGANVLTF. The rearrangement links TRBV18 to TRBJ2-6; D unresolved. Trimming took 2 bases from V and 0 from J, leaving 5 bases between them. The CDR3 covers 15 residues. The germline CDR1 and CDR2 sequences are KGHSH and LQKENI.

A note on this clonotype: This may be a read error: a much more frequent sequence differs by one nucleotide. The chain employs TRBV24-1 and TRBJ2-1; TRBD2 might be the D (6 bases). CDR1 and CDR2 from the germline V gene are KGHDR and SFDVKD. With 3 bases removed from V and 4 bases from J, the gap between germline ends came to 15 bases. The CDR3 has 16 residues. The CDR3 region has the DNA TGTGCCACCAGTGATACCGAACGGGACTTTTACAATGAGCAGTTCTTC. As protein: CATSDTERDFYNEQFF.

This clonotype was seen repeatedly, ten times or more. Since a much larger clone is just one base distant, this may be a read error. V and J are TRBV13 and TRBJ1-1; 7 bases align to TRBD1. CDR3 length: 17 residues. Germline CDR1 is PRHDT and CDR2 is FYEKMQ (reference sequence). The DNA of the CDR3 is TGTGCCAGCAGCTTTCCCTGGGACAGAGGTACGGCCACTGAAGCTTCCTTT. It yields the protein CASSFPWDRGTATEASF.

The rearrangement links TRBV28 to TRBJ2-5; D might be TRBD1 (6 bases). In germline, CDR1 is MDHEN, CDR2 SYDVKM. Trimming stripped 6 bases from V and 0 bases from J, with 17 bases between. This CDR3 spans 16 amino acids. The DNA of the CDR3 is TGTGCCAGCAGGTCCGCCCAGGGGTCGGACCAAGAGACCCAGTACTTC. Its translation: CASRSAQGSDQETQYF. Together with reference TRBV28 and TRBJ2-5, the CDR3 gives the full variable domain: DVKVTQSSRYLVKRTGEKVFLECVQDMDHENMFWYRQDPGLGLRLIYFSYDVKMKEKGDIPEGYSVSREKKERFSLILESASTNQTSMYLCASRSAQGSDQETQYFGPGTRLLVL.

This clonotype was picked up many times. The chain employs TRBV2 and TRBJ2-3, with 7 bases aligning to TRBD2. CDR1 is SNHLY, CDR2 FYNNEI, per germline. The CDR3 spans 14 residues. V shed 7 bases and J 2 bases; nucleotides not matched to a gene: 6. Written as DNA, the CDR3 is TGTGCCAGCAAGGTTCGGGGGGTCACAGATACGCAGTATTTT. As protein: CASKVRGVTDTQYF.

This clonotype has at least ten counts. The chain is built from TRBV20-1 and TRBJ1-1; D not certain. V was shortened by 2 bases and J by 1 base, with 14 bases between the two germline ends. Per the germline V gene, CDR1 is DFQATT and CDR2 is SNEGSKA (reference sequence). This CDR3 region has 15 residues. The CDR3 bases are TGCAGTGCTAGACCTAGATCGGTCCAGAACACTGAAGCTTTCTTT. It translates to CSARPRSVQNTEAFF.

This clonotype has a handful of counts. The V and J genes are TRBV12-3 or TRBV12-4 and TRBJ1-2; 11 bases are shared with TRBD1. The CDR3 has 14 residues. Trimming took 6 bases from V and 8 from J; bases not matched to a gene: 8. The CDR3 is CASSRTGGGGGYTF. For the CDR3, the DNA is TGTGCCAGCAGCCGGACAGGGGGCGGTGGAGGCTACACCTTC.

This clonotype was counted ten times or more. The J gene is TRBJ1-2, the V gene TRBV5-6; 8 nucleotides align to TRBD1. This CDR3 has 14 amino acids. The ends lost 3 bases at V and 6 bases at J; junction bases unmatched: 7. Germline CDR1 and CDR2: SGHDT and YYEEEE. This CDR3 reads CASSSGQGGDGYTF. DNA of the CDR3: TGTGCCAGCAGCTCCGGACAGGGTGGAGATGGCTACACCTTC.

This clonotype was seen a handful of times. This chain joins TRBV7-9 and TRBJ1-1, with D perhaps matching TRBD1 (5 bases). Trimming cost V 5 bases and J 2 bases, with 12 bases left between them. In germline, CDR1 is SEHNR, CDR2 FQNEAQ (reference sequence). This CDR3 comprises 14 residues. The CDR3 DNA follows: TGTGCCAGCAGCAACGGGGCGTTAAACACTGAAGCTTTCTTT. This translates into CASSNGALNTEAFF.

This clonotype was counted ten times or more. V is TRBV10-1 and J is TRBJ2-2, with a weak D call TRBD1 (6 bases). CDR3 size: 13 residues. CDR1 and CDR2 from the germline V gene are WNHNN and SYGVQD (reference sequence). V was pared by 10 bases and J by 4 bases, with 13 bases between. The CDR3 region has the DNA TGCGCCACAACCAGGACAGTCACCGGGGAGCTGTTTTTT. Translated: CATTRTVTGELFF.

This clonotype has ten or more counts. This chain connects TRBV10-3 to TRBJ1-1; D gene unclear. This CDR3 is built from 13 residues. Germline V gene lookup returns CDR1 ENHRY and CDR2 SYGVKD. Trimming stripped 3 bases from V and 10 bases from J, with 15 bases between. The CDR3 region is CAISDSKVRRAFF. The CDR3 DNA follows: TGTGCCATCAGTGACTCTAAGGTTCGTAGAGCTTTCTTT.

This chain links TRBV20-1 with TRBJ1-5; TRBD1 matches at 9 bases. Per germline, CDR1 DFQATT and CDR2 SNEGSKA (reference sequence). V shed 5 bases, J shed 0 bases, and the junction held 5 bases outside the gene matches. The CDR3 loop spans 15 amino acids. CDR3 region: CSAQTGGYSNQPQHF. The CDR3, as DNA: TGCAGTGCTCAAACAGGGGGCTATAGCAATCAGCCCCAGCATTTT.

The chain joins TRBV27 to TRBJ2-7; 9 bases line up with TRBD1. This CDR3 has 12 residues. Trimming took 8 bases from V and 3 from J; bases not matched to a gene: 2. Germline-derived CDR1 and CDR2 are MNHEY and SMNVEV (reference sequence). This chain's CDR3 is CASRDRVYEQYF. CDR3 nucleotide sequence: TGTGCCAGCCGGGACAGGGTCTACGAGCAGTACTTC.

This clonotype was seen only a few times. The gene calls are TRBV7-2 and TRBJ2-7, with TRBD2 identical over 9 bases. The germline V gene encodes CDR1 SGHTA and CDR2 FQGNSA. The CDR3 loop spans 15 amino acids. The ends lost 1 base at V and 2 bases at J; junction bases unmatched: 3. CDR3 sequence: CASSLVTSGTYEQYF. The CDR3 DNA follows: TGTGCCAGCAGCTTAGTGACTAGCGGTACCTACGAGCAGTACTTC.

This clonotype was detected ten times or more. The V gene is TRBV4-1, the J gene TRBJ1-2; D not resolved. CDR1 MGHRA and CDR2 YSYEKL come from the germline V gene. The CDR3 spans 14 residues. V lost 2 bases to trimming and J lost 5 bases, with 12 bases between them. The CDR3 bases are TGCGCCAGCAGCCAATTTGAGGACGGGTATGGCTACACCTTC. Its translation: CASSQFEDGYGYTF.

At least ten counts were recorded for this clonotype. A clone one base away is much larger, so this may be a read error. The gene calls are TRBV12-3 or TRBV12-4 and TRBJ2-7, with a possible D match to TRBD2 (6 bases). The CDR3 totals 15 residues. Trimming took 2 bases from V and 2 from J, leaving 13 bases between them. The CDR3 region has the DNA TGTGCCAGCAGTTTACGTGGGAGGTTCCCCTACGAGCAGTACTTC. Translation gives CASSLRGRFPYEQYF.

In this sample, this clonotype turned up a few times. This chain uses TRBV6-1 with TRBJ2-5, with D tentatively TRBD1 or TRBD2 (5 bases each). The CDR3 length is 13 residues. Germline values: CDR1 MNHNS, CDR2 SASEGT. Trimming removed 6 bases from V and 4 bases from J, with 12 bases in between. CDR3 coding DNA: TGTGCCAGCAGCCGGGACCCCCGAGAGACCCAGTACTTC. Translating gives CASSRDPRETQYF.

This clonotype was counted a few times. This rearrangement joins TRBV4-1 to TRBJ2-2, with D unclear. Germline V gene data show CDR1 as MGHRA and CDR2 as YSYEKL. V lost 2 bases, J lost 3 bases, and 4 bases lay in between. The CDR3 runs to 13 residues. The CDR3 region is CASSQLHTGELFF. The DNA of the CDR3 is TGCGCCAGCAGCCAACTACACACCGGGGAGCTGTTTTTT.

This rearrangement joins TRBV12-3 or TRBV12-4 to TRBJ2-2; D gene unclear. Deletions cut 6 bases from V and 5 bases from J, with 10 bases between. CDR3 length: 13 residues. CDR3 loop: CASRRKVTGELFF. CDR3 sequence (DNA): TGTGCCAGCAGAAGAAAGGTTACCGGGGAGCTGTTTTTT.

This clonotype was detected only once. The chain is built from TRBV28 and TRBJ1-3; no firm D call. V was shortened by 3 bases and J by 0 bases, with 12 bases between the two germline ends. There are 16 residues in the CDR3. Germline CDR1 reads MDHEN; CDR2 reads SYDVKM. As DNA, the CDR3 is TGTGCCAGCAGTTTCCCCATATTGGCCTCTGGAAACACCATATATTTT. This sequence encodes CASSFPILASGNTIYF.